These 13 T cell receptor beta chains share one sample of origin, sequenced in a study of blood T cell repertoires in COVID-19. The assay was immunoSEQ multiplex PCR, and TCRdb's table has in-frame clones only and misses some. The sample includes tens of thousands of clones, roughly 88% seen only once; the top ten take roughly 5%. Material for sequencing was peripheral blood. Receptors originate from a woman in her 70s with active COVID-19.

The chain couples TRBV19 to TRBJ2-7; 7 nucleotides align to TRBD2. CDR1 is LNHDA, CDR2 SQIVND, per germline (reference sequence). The CDR3 covers 16 residues. After removal of 0 bases from V and 3 bases from J, the junction contained 8 bases not matched to a gene. The CDR3 reads CASSIDSAGKLYEQYF. The CDR3 coding sequence is TGTGCCAGTAGTATAGATTCAGCGGGGAAACTCTACGAGCAGTACTTC.

The chain employs TRBV2 and TRBJ2-3; 15 bases map to TRBD2. Germline CDR1 and CDR2: SNHLY and FYNNEI. The CDR3 spans 18 residues. With 3 bases clipped from V and 5 bases from J, the junction kept 9 bases outside the gene matches. CDR3 in DNA: TGTGCCAGCAGTGAGATGAGGACTAGCGGGGGGGCCGTAGATACGCAGTATTTT. This sequence encodes CASSEMRTSGGAVDTQYF.

J is TRBJ2-3 and V is TRBV5-1; 9 bases line up with TRBD2. The CDR3 extends over 16 amino acids. CDR1 and CDR2 from the germline V gene are SGHRS and YFSETQ. V dropped 0 bases and J dropped 1; count of bases not matched to a gene: 3. This CDR3 reads CASSLVVAGGTDTQYF. DNA of the CDR3: TGCGCCAGCAGCTTGGTGGTAGCGGGGGGCACAGATACGCAGTATTTT.

The chain links TRBV5-1 to TRBJ2-1; weak D call: TRBD1 (5 bases). The length of the CDR3 is 15 residues. Looked up from germline, CDR1 is SGHRS and CDR2 is YFSETQ. Trimming removed 4 bases at V and 0 bases at J, with 11 bases between. This CDR3 is CASSLGQSSYNEQFF. CDR3 DNA: TGCGCCAGCAGCCTAGGACAAAGCTCCTACAATGAGCAGTTCTTC.

The chain combines TRBV5-5 with TRBJ2-2; D is ambiguous. Germline V lookup: CDR1 SGHKS, CDR2 YYEKEE (reference sequence). V lost 4 bases and J 1 base, leaving 14 bases between the germline ends. CDR3 size: 16 residues. CDR3 sequence reads: CASSRRRGMNTGELFF. The CDR3 DNA follows: TGTGCCAGCAGCCGGCGGAGAGGAATGAACACCGGGGAGCTGTTTTTT. Full variable domain (rest looked up from reference TRBV5-5 and TRBJ2-2): DAGVTQSPTHLIKTRGQQVTLRCSPISGHKSVSWYQQVLGQGPQFIFQYYEKEERGRGNFPDRFSARQFPNYSSELNVNALLLGDSALYLCASSRRRGMNTGELFFGEGSRLTVL.

The chain uses TRBV24-1 and TRBJ2-7; D perhaps matches TRBD1 (5 bases). CDR1 is KGHDR and CDR2 is SFDVKD in the germline V gene. This CDR3 is built from 15 residues. Trimming took off 3 bases at V and 0 bases at J, with 11 bases between the two ends. The CDR3 is CATSDPTTGSYEQYF. In DNA, the CDR3 is TGTGCCACCAGTGATCCAACCACAGGCTCCTACGAGCAGTACTTC.

J is TRBJ2-5 and V is TRBV7-2, with 10 positions matching TRBD2. V lost 5 bases, J lost 5 bases, and 5 bases stayed unmatched. CDR3 length: 14 residues. Germline lookup yields CDR1 SGHTA and CDR2 FQGNSA. Here the CDR3 reads CASSRSGGRETQYF. The CDR3 region has the DNA TGTGCCAGCAGCCGTAGCGGGGGGCGGGAGACCCAGTACTTC.

This clone was observed a single time. V usage is TRBV2 and J usage is TRBJ2-7; the D gene is possibly TRBD2 (7 bases). The length of the CDR3 is 12 residues. Germline CDR1 reads SNHLY; CDR2 reads FYNNEI. The V end was cut by 11 bases, the J end by 2 bases, with 13 bases between. CDR3 sequence reads: CAARGGAYEQYF. The DNA for the CDR3 is TGTGCCGCCAGAGGGGGGGCCTACGAGCAGTACTTC. The complete variable domain, with remaining parts taken from reference TRBV2 and TRBJ2-7, reads EPEVTQTPSHQVTQMGQEVILRCVPISNHLYFYWYRQILGQKVEFLVSFYNNEISEKSEIFDDQFSVERPDGSNFTLKIRSTKLEDSAMYFCAARGGAYEQYFGPGTRLTVT.

This chain connects TRBV7-8 to TRBJ1-1; D is perhaps TRBD1 (6 bases). V lost 1 base, J lost 3 bases, and 12 bases lay in between. The germline V gene encodes CDR1 SGHVS and CDR2 FQNEAQ. This CDR3 is built from 15 residues. The CDR3 sequence is CASSLVGGSDTEAFF. For the CDR3, the DNA is TGTGCCAGCAGCTTAGTAGGGGGTTCTGACACTGAAGCTTTCTTT.

The chain recombines TRBV5-1 with TRBJ2-1, with 8 bases aligning to TRBD1. Germline-derived CDR1 and CDR2 are SGHRS and YFSETQ. The CDR3 contains 16 residues. J lost 5 bases, V lost 4 bases, and 11 bases had no gene match. The CDR3 nucleotides are TGCGCCAGCAGCCCCCTAACAGGGGGTGTTAACAATGAGCAGTTCTTC. This gives the protein CASSPLTGGVNNEQFF.

Only a few counts were recorded for this clone. This chain uses TRBV29-1 with TRBJ1-4, with TRBD1 as a possible D gene (6 bases). Germline values: CDR1 SQVTM, CDR2 ANQGSEA. The CDR3 consists of 14 residues. Trimming pared 6 bases from V and 8 bases from J, leaving 19 bases between. CDR3 DNA: TGCAGCGTCACGGGCCGGGGGGCGAGAGAAAAACTGTTTTTT. This gives the protein CSVTGRGAREKLFF.

This chain uses TRBV12-5 with TRBJ2-5; 12 nucleotides line up with TRBD2. V dropped 3 bases and J dropped 5; count of bases not matched to a gene: 7. Looked up from germline, CDR1 is LGHNT and CDR2 is FRNRAP. The CDR3 is 16 residues long. The CDR3 region is CASGFGASGGAETQYF. CDR3 bases: TGTGCTAGTGGTTTCGGGGCTAGCGGGGGGGCGGAGACCCAGTACTTC.

The rearrangement joins TRBV9 to TRBJ1-6; no clear D gene. The V gene lost 4 bases and the J gene lost 8 bases, with 16 bases spanning the gap. The CDR3 loop spans 15 amino acids. Germline CDR1 is SGDLS and CDR2 is YYNGEE. The DNA of the CDR3 is TGTGCCAGCAGCCCCCGTTCAGGTTACCATTCACCCCTCCACTTT. Its translation: CASSPRSGYHSPLHF.